The present entry profiles one T cell receptor (beta chain) with its context. Germline V CDR1 and CDR2: LGHNA, YSLEER. V shed 1 base, J shed 3 bases, and the junction held 12 bases outside the gene matches. The length of the CDR3 is 19 residues. The data derive from a study of blood T cell repertoires in COVID-19. Study in general: Samples of COVID-19 (acute and convalescent) were obtained from the United States, Italy and Spain. In each case, the material was cDNA or gDNA derived from T cells, B-cell-depleted T cells, or PBMCs.

Authors' data handling: Amplification of reference gene primers was used by the study to estimate nucleated cell counts. The assay was immunoSEQ multiplex PCR, and TCRdb's table has in-frame clones only and misses some. For V, J and clone size, that table is used; D and trimming come from the DNA. In the table there are fewer than 350,000 clones, around 86% of which are singletons. The chain joins TRBV4-3 to TRBJ2-3, with 11 bases lining up with TRBD2. The receptor comes from a woman aged 55-69 years with active or convalescent COVID-19. The sequencing sample was made of peripheral blood. The CDR3, as DNA: TGCGCCAGCAGCCAAGTGGCACTAGCGGGGGCGACGGTGACAGATACGCAGTATTTT. This translates into CASSQVALAGATVTDTQYF.